These 9 T cell receptor beta chains share one sample of origin, sequenced in a study of cytomegalovirus exposure and HLA in healthy donors. Profiled with immunoSEQ multiplex PCR; TCRdb holds only in-frame clones, not every one. The table shows 130,000 to 150,000 clones, with roughly nine tenths occurring only once. Specimen: PBMCs. The receptors originated from a man aged 18-30 years in good health and CMV-seronegative.

The V call is TRBV6-1, the J call TRBJ2-1; TRBD2 agrees at 8 bases. Trimming removed 7 bases from V and 8 bases from J; junction bases left unmatched: 7. Germline V gene lookup returns CDR1 MNHNS and CDR2 SASEGT. The CDR3 covers 13 residues. The CDR3 sequence: CASTGGGGDEQFF. CDR3 sequence (DNA): TGTGCCAGCACCGGGGGGGGAGGTGATGAGCAGTTCTTC.

This chain uses TRBV6-5 with TRBJ2-5; D unclear. There are 13 residues in the CDR3. V was trimmed by 4 bases and J by 4 bases, leaving 10 bases between them. Germline CDR1 is MNHEY and CDR2 is SVGAGI. CDR3 loop: CASSFRTLETQYF. For the CDR3, the DNA is TGTGCCAGCAGTTTTAGAACGTTAGAGACCCAGTACTTC.

The chain is built from TRBV28 and TRBJ1-6, with D perhaps TRBD1 (5 bases). Trimming shortened V by 5 bases and J by 8 bases, and 16 bases separated the two germline ends. The CDR3 is 15 residues long. The germline gives CDR1 MDHEN, CDR2 SYDVKM. This CDR3 reads CASSAAGSGDSPLHF. The CDR3 DNA follows: TGTGCCAGCAGTGCGGCCGGGTCGGGGGATTCACCCCTCCACTTT. Filled out from reference TRBV28 and TRBJ1-6, the complete variable domain reads DVKVTQSSRYLVKRTGEKVFLECVQDMDHENMFWYRQDPGLGLRLIYFSYDVKMKEKGDIPEGYSVSREKKERFSLILESASTNQTSMYLCASSAAGSGDSPLHFGNGTRLTVT.

The chain has TRBV6-1 and TRBJ2-7, with 7 bases that match TRBD1. Trimming at V came to 3 bases and at J to 2 bases, leaving 1 base not matched to a gene. The CDR3 length is 13 residues. Germline V gene sequence: CDR1 MNHNS, CDR2 SASEGT. The chain's CDR3 is CASSEGQTYEQYV. The CDR3 DNA follows: TGTGCCAGCAGTGAGGGACAGACCTACGAGCAGTACGTC.

This chain joins TRBV18 and TRBJ1-2, with TRBD1 identical over 8 bases. The CDR3 has 15 amino acids. Germline V gene sequence: CDR1 KGHSH, CDR2 LQKENI. The V segment lost 3 bases and the J segment 2 bases; nucleotides outside the gene matches: 5. CDR3 in amino acids: CASSPGQAMNYGYTF. The CDR3 coding sequence is TGTGCCAGCTCACCGGGACAGGCAATGAACTATGGCTACACCTTC.

V gene TRBV29-1 combines with J gene TRBJ2-3, with a tentative D call TRBD2 (6 bases). This CDR3 comprises 15 residues. V was pared by 4 bases and J by 0 bases, with 14 bases between. Germline-derived CDR1 and CDR2 are SQVTM and ANQGSEA. The CDR3 DNA reads TGCAGCGTTGTGGGGGGACCCCAAAGCACAGATACGCAGTATTTT. This codes for CSVVGGPQSTDTQYF.

This clone was counted a single time. The chain uses TRBV6-6 and TRBJ2-4, with D perhaps matching TRBD2 (5 bases). Trimming left V 5 bases short and J 13 bases short, with 21 bases between. This CDR3 has 14 residues. Germline V gene sequence: CDR1 MNHNY, CDR2 SVGAGI (reference sequence). The CDR3 region is CASSAPLRDRSQYF. Here the CDR3 DNA reads TGTGCCAGCAGTGCTCCTCTGAGGGATAGGAGCCAGTACTTC.

The chain is built from TRBV6-5 and TRBJ2-7; possible D gene TRBD2, 5 bases. CDR1 and CDR2 (germline): MNHEY, SVGAGI. Trimming took off 4 bases at V and 2 bases at J, with 15 bases between the two ends. The CDR3 covers 15 residues. CDR3 bases: TGTGCCAGCAGTTGGCGGTGGAGGACCCCCTACGAGCAGTACTTC. Translated, it gives CASSWRWRTPYEQYF.

As to this clone: A junction boundary mismatches the germline segment, possibly from a read error. CDR3 in DNA: TGTGCCAGTAGTGTAGACAGGGGGAACATGAACACTGAAGCTTTCTTT. Encoded protein: CASSVDRGNMNTEAFF. The chain couples TRBV19 to TRBJ1-1; 9 bases fit TRBD1. The CDR3 length is 16 residues. The germline V gene has CDR1 LNHDA and CDR2 SQIVND (reference sequence). Full variable domain (rest looked up from reference TRBV19 and TRBJ1-1): DGGITQSPKYLFRKEGQNVTLSCEQNLNHDAMYWYRQDPGQGLRLIYYSQIVNDFQKGDIAEGYSVSREKKESFPLTVTSAQKNPTAFYLCASSVDRGNMNTEAFFGQGTRLTVV.